One sample yielded the 11 T cell receptor beta chains listed below, sequenced in a study of shared clonotypes between healthy human individuals. TCRdb's table, derived via immunoSEQ multiplex PCR, lists solely in-frame clones and lacks some. The table lists 1,100,000 or so clones, 75% to 80% of them singletons. Material for sequencing was memory CD4+ T cells from PBMCs. Indicated subset: CD45RA-negative fraction. The origin of the receptors is a man younger than 35 in good health. Some clones in this sample may be carry-over from other donors' samples.

This clone was detected only a few times. The genes are TRBV28 and TRBJ2-2, with 7 bases fitting TRBD2. The CDR3 sequence is 15 residues long. CDR1 and CDR2 (germline): MDHEN, SYDVKM. The junction had 3 bases not matched to a gene; V was cut back by 5 bases and J by 0 bases. The DNA for the CDR3 is TGTGCCAGCAGTAAGCGGGGCTCGAACACCGGGGAGCTGTTTTTT. It codes for CASSKRGSNTGELFF.

The CDR3 region has the DNA TGTGCCAGCAGGGCACAGGTTTACTCCTACGAGCAGTACTTC. It is translated as CASRAQVYSYEQYF. The chain combines TRBV6-5 with TRBJ2-7; TRBD1 is a possible D gene (5 bases). The CDR3 has 14 amino acids. V was clipped by 6 bases and J by 0 bases, with 12 bases between them. Germline assignment: CDR1 MNHEY and CDR2 SVGAGI.

This clone was picked up a small number of times. Other DNA sequences in this sample translate to the same CDR3. J is TRBJ2-7 and V is TRBV18; D is unclear. Germline V lookup: CDR1 KGHSH, CDR2 LQKENI. The CDR3 extends over 12 amino acids. V lost 0 bases to trimming and J lost 3 bases, with 3 bases between them. CDR3 region: CASSPPDYEQYF. The CDR3, as DNA: TGTGCCAGCTCACCACCCGACTACGAGCAGTACTTC.

Only one count was recorded for this clone. V usage is TRBV6-7 and J usage is TRBJ2-1; D might be TRBD1 or TRBD2, each matching 5 bases. TRBV6-7 qualifies as an ORF whose function is uncertain. Trimming stripped 6 bases from V and 5 bases from J, with 14 bases between. The length of the CDR3 is 14 residues. The CDR3 DNA reads as TGTGCCAGCAGCGGACTGGCGGACAACAATGAGCAGTTCTTC. It yields the protein CASSGLADNNEQFF.

This clone was recorded only once. V gene TRBV29-1 combines with J gene TRBJ1-3; TRBD1 is a possible D gene (6 bases). The CDR3 is 15 residues long. CDR1 and CDR2 (germline): SQVTM, ANQGSEA. Between the trimmed V and J ends, which lost 5 bases and 0 bases, there was a span of 14 bases. CDR3 DNA: TGCAGCGTTATGACAGGTCTGTACTCTGGAAACACCATATATTTT. Residues: CSVMTGLYSGNTIYF.

The chain is built from TRBV7-9 and TRBJ2-3; D might be TRBD1 (6 bases). The germline V gene has CDR1 SEHNR and CDR2 FQNEAQ (reference sequence). V was trimmed by 6 bases and J by 5 bases, leaving 18 bases between them. CDR3 length equals 15 residues. CDR3 loop: CASSRLGGRRDTQYF. The DNA of the CDR3 is TGTGCCAGCAGTCGCCTAGGGGGAAGACGAGATACGCAGTATTTT.

Details on this clone: The sample holds other DNA sequences that translate to the same CDR3. The chain links TRBV18 to TRBJ2-1, with 7 nucleotides matching TRBD1. The germline gives CDR1 KGHSH, CDR2 LQKENI. CDR3 length equals 14 residues. The junction had 4 bases not matched to a gene; V was cut back by 3 bases and J by 5 bases. The CDR3 sequence: CASSPLGTDNEQFF. The DNA for the CDR3 is TGTGCCAGCTCACCCCTGGGGACAGACAATGAGCAGTTCTTC. Using reference TRBV18 and TRBJ2-1 for the parts outside the CDR3, the full variable domain is NAGVMQNPRHLVRRRGQEARLRCSPMKGHSHVYWYRQLPEEGLKFMVYLQKENIIDESGMPKERFSAEFPKEGPSILRIQQVVRGDSAAYFCASSPLGTDNEQFFGPGTRLTVL.

This chain connects TRBV5-1 to TRBJ2-3; either TRBD1 or TRBD2 may fit D (5 bases each). This CDR3 contains 14 residues. V dropped 3 bases and J dropped 3 bases, with 11 bases sitting between them. Germline assignment: CDR1 SGHRS and CDR2 YFSETQ. The CDR3 DNA reads as TGCGCCAGCAGCTGGGGGACGGATACAGATACGCAGTATTTT. Residues: CASSWGTDTDTQYF.

The chain combines TRBV11-1 with TRBJ1-4; D not certain. V lost 3 bases, J lost 7 bases, and 12 bases lay in between. CDR1 and CDR2 (germline): SGHAT, FQDESV (reference sequence). The CDR3 has 14 residues. The CDR3 nucleotides are TGTGCCAGCAGCTTGAGGGCCGGCGGTGAAAAACTGTTTTTT. Translating it yields CASSLRAGGEKLFF.

Remarks on this clone: At the DNA level, this CDR3 is encoded by other sequences in the same sample as well. The CDR3 here is CASSLGSTDTQYF. DNA for the CDR3: TGTGCCAGCAGTTTGGGCAGCACAGATACGCAGTATTTT. This chain connects TRBV28 to TRBJ2-3; D uncertain. Germline-derived CDR1 and CDR2 are MDHEN and SYDVKM. The CDR3 loop spans 13 amino acids. V was cut by 3 bases and J by 0 bases, with 4 bases left in between.

The chain carries TRBV30 and TRBJ2-4, with D possibly being TRBD2 (5 bases). Germline CDR1 reads GTSNPN; CDR2 reads SVGIG (reference sequence). Trimming stripped 6 bases from V and 1 base from J, with 13 bases between. This CDR3 contains 14 residues. The CDR3 nucleotides read TGTGCCTGTGAGGTGTCTAGCGCCAAAAACATTCAGTACTTC. It translates to CACEVSSAKNIQYF.